Shown below are 28 T cell receptor beta chains from a single sample sequenced in a study of blood T cells in healthy people across ages. The authors ran a second PCR of 7 to 11 cycles using a sample-barcoded 5' primer and a J-beta primer mix. From the 5' RACE reads, TCRdb called clonotypes with MiXCR, one entry per CDR3 protein. Of about 730,000 distinct CDR3 sequences listed, 35% to 45% are singletons. The sample was blood. Every receptor here comes from a woman aged 55 to 70 in good health.

This clonotype turned up a few times. The chain uses TRBV14 and TRBJ1-5; D ambiguous. V was cut by 1 base and J by 3 bases, with 4 bases left in between. The germline gives CDR1 SGHDN, CDR2 FVKESK. This CDR3 is 13 amino acids long. The CDR3, as DNA: TGTGCCAGCAGCCAAGGAAACAATCAGCCCCAGCATTTT. Protein product: CASSQGNNQPQHF.

The chain recombines TRBV20-1 with TRBJ2-3; 11 bases line up with TRBD2. The CDR3 consists of 15 residues. V lost 3 bases, J lost 3 bases, and 5 bases stayed unmatched. Germline V gene lookup returns CDR1 DFQATT and CDR2 SNEGSKA (reference sequence). CDR3 DNA sequence: TGCAGTGCTAGCATAGCGGGGGGGCCAACAGATACGCAGTATTTT. This sequence encodes CSASIAGGPTDTQYF.

This clonotype was counted ten times or more. CDR3 residues: CASSPTSGTGYNEQFF. In DNA form, the CDR3 reads TGTGCCAGCAGCCCAACCTCCGGGACAGGGTACAATGAGCAGTTCTTC. The chain has TRBV7-2 and TRBJ2-1, with TRBD1 identical over 9 bases. V trimming: 5 bases; J trimming: 4 bases; junction bases outside the gene matches: 9. The CDR3 consists of 16 residues. Germline CDR1 is SGHTA and CDR2 is FQGNSA.

The chain joins TRBV5-1 to TRBJ1-2; 12 bases align to TRBD1. Trimming removed 5 bases from V and 5 bases from J; junction bases left unmatched: 7. Per the germline V gene, CDR1 is SGHRS and CDR2 is YFSETQ. CDR3 length equals 15 residues. The CDR3 protein is CASRLGTGGGYGYTF. DNA of the CDR3: TGCGCCAGCAGACTCGGGACAGGGGGCGGATATGGCTACACCTTC. The full variable domain, with the rest looked up from reference TRBV5-1 and TRBJ1-2, is KAGVTQTPRYLIKTRGQQVTLSCSPISGHRSVSWYQQTPGQGLQFLFEYFSETQRNKGNFPGRFSGRQFSNSRSEMNVSTLELGDSALYLCASRLGTGGGYGYTFGSGTRLTVV.

The chain is built from TRBV20-1 and TRBJ2-1; TRBD2 agrees at 8 bases. The CDR3 runs to 16 residues. V lost 3 bases to trimming and J lost 7 bases; unmatched junction nucleotides: 14. Germline assignment: CDR1 DFQATT and CDR2 SNEGSKA (reference sequence). The CDR3 loop reads CSARKAGAPIRNEQFF. In DNA form, the CDR3 reads TGCAGTGCTAGGAAAGCGGGGGCCCCCATCAGGAATGAGCAGTTCTTC.

The V and J genes are TRBV20-1 and TRBJ2-2; D is unresolved. The CDR3 has 14 amino acids. Between the trimmed V and J ends, which lost 2 bases and 2 bases, there was a span of 9 bases. Germline CDR1 DFQATT, CDR2 SNEGSKA (reference sequence). The CDR3 sequence is CSARKEINTGELFF. The CDR3 DNA sequence: TGCAGTGCTAGAAAAGAGATAAACACCGGGGAGCTGTTTTTT.

With regard to this clonotype: The junction departs from the called germline gene at one end, perhaps through a read error. The chain couples TRBV7-2 to TRBJ2-1; D might be TRBD2 (5 bases). There are 13 residues in the CDR3. Germline-derived CDR1 and CDR2 are SGHTA and FQGNSA. CDR3 region: CASSRAAGDEQFF. CDR3 DNA: TGCGCCAGCAGTCGAGCGGCAGGCGATGAGCAGTTCTTC.

The V call is TRBV12-3 or TRBV12-4, the J call TRBJ2-1, with TRBD2 as a possible D gene (5 bases). Between the trimmed V and J ends, which lost 6 bases and 7 bases, there was a span of 16 bases. This CDR3 contains 14 residues. DNA for the CDR3: TGTGCCAGCAGCTATCCCCTAGCTCGGAATGAGCAGTTCTTC. It codes for CASSYPLARNEQFF.

This clonotype has only a few counts. V is TRBV18 and J is TRBJ2-7; D not resolved. CDR3 length equals 15 residues. Germline CDR1 KGHSH, CDR2 LQKENI. V was shortened by 4 bases and J by 2 bases, with 15 bases between the two germline ends. The CDR3 DNA follows: TGTGCCAGCTCACTCAGTGAGTCCAGCGCCTACGAGCAGTACTTC. This sequence encodes CASSLSESSAYEQYF. The full variable domain, in which reference TRBV18 and TRBJ2-7 provide the parts outside the CDR3, is NAGVMQNPRHLVRRRGQEARLRCSPMKGHSHVYWYRQLPEEGLKFMVYLQKENIIDESGMPKERFSAEFPKEGPSILRIQQVVRGDSAAYFCASSLSESSAYEQYFGPGTRLTVT.

In its sample, this clonotype was seen many times. The chain carries TRBV10-3 and TRBJ2-5; D unclear. From germline, CDR1 is ENHRY and CDR2 SYGVKD. The CDR3 is 12 amino acids. Trimming took off 4 bases at V and 2 bases at J, with 5 bases between the two ends. The CDR3 bases are TGTGCCATCAGTGCGGAACAAGAGACCCAGTACTTC. Translation: CAISAEQETQYF.

Points on this clonotype: One base away lies a much larger clone, so this may be a sequencing read error. This chain links TRBV10-3 with TRBJ2-1; 7 bases match TRBD2. With the DNA end fitting TRBJ2-7 better, the J assignment may be wrong. Germline loops: CDR1 ENHRY, CDR2 SYGVKD. The CDR3 is made up of 16 amino acids. The CDR3 loop reads CAISESGGSSYNEQYF. The CDR3 nucleotides read TGTGCCATCAGTGAGTCGGGGGGGAGCTCCTACAATGAGCAGTACTTC.

This clonotype was detected many times. The V gene is TRBV12-3 or TRBV12-4, the J gene TRBJ2-7; D call uncertain. Trimming stripped 3 bases from V and 1 base from J, with 10 bases between. CDR3 length: 14 residues. The CDR3 is CASSFVPESYEQYF. The CDR3 bases are TGTGCCAGCAGTTTTGTCCCAGAGTCCTACGAGCAGTACTTC.

The J gene is TRBJ2-1, the V gene TRBV7-9; D is undetermined. CDR3 length equals 12 residues. The germline V gene has CDR1 SEHNR and CDR2 FQNEAQ (reference sequence). V lost 0 bases to trimming and J lost 15 bases, with 12 bases between them. CDR3 sequence (DNA): TGTGCCAGCAGCTTAGCCTCGGTCGGGCGGTTCTTC. It is translated as CASSLASVGRFF. Filled out from reference TRBV7-9 and TRBJ2-1, the complete variable domain reads DTGVSQNPRHKITKRGQNVTFRCDPISEHNRLYWYRQTLGQGPEFLTYFQNEAQLEKSRLLSDRFSAERPKGSFSTLEIQRTEQGDSAMYLCASSLASVGRFFGPGTRLTVL.

V is TRBV5-1 and J is TRBJ2-2; a possible D gene is TRBD2 (5 bases). Trimming took 4 bases from V and 6 from J, leaving 22 bases between them. Germline lookup yields CDR1 SGHRS and CDR2 YFSETQ. CDR3 length: 17 amino acids. CDR3 sequence: CASSPHYRAEVPGELFF. CDR3 sequence (DNA): TGCGCCAGCAGCCCACATTATCGAGCGGAGGTCCCCGGGGAGCTGTTTTTT.

V and J are TRBV25-1 and TRBJ2-3, with D possibly being TRBD1 (5 bases). The CDR3 has 15 amino acids. V was trimmed by 5 bases and J by 3 bases, leaving 15 bases between them. CDR1 and CDR2 from the germline V gene are MGHDK and SYGVNS. The CDR3 loop reads CASSPRVSPTDTQYF. CDR3 DNA sequence: TGTGCCAGCAGTCCCAGGGTTAGCCCTACAGATACGCAGTATTTT.

This clonotype was found many times. CDR3: CSVDRGLATSYNEQFF. In DNA, the CDR3 is TGCAGCGTGGACAGGGGACTAGCGACCTCCTACAATGAGCAGTTCTTC. This chain joins TRBV29-1 and TRBJ2-1, with D perhaps TRBD2 (10 bases). The germline V and J ends were trimmed by 6 bases and 0 bases, with 18 bases remaining between them. The CDR3 spans 16 residues. The germline V gene has CDR1 SQVTM and CDR2 ANQGSEA.

The rearrangement joins TRBV15 to TRBJ2-7; 12 nucleotides agree with TRBD1. The V segment lost 5 bases and the J segment 4 bases; nucleotides outside the gene matches: 6. The CDR3 runs to 15 residues. Per germline, CDR1 LNHNV and CDR2 YYDKDF (reference sequence). The CDR3 here is CATSQGTGGYYEQYF. CDR3 nucleotides: TGTGCCACCAGCCAGGGGACAGGGGGCTATTACGAGCAGTACTTC.

The V gene is TRBV18, the J gene TRBJ2-3; TRBD1 matches 7 bases. Germline CDR1 reads KGHSH; CDR2 reads LQKENI. The CDR3 sequence is 16 residues long. The V segment lost 0 bases and the J segment 3 bases; nucleotides outside the gene matches: 6. CDR3 DNA: TGTGCCAGCTCACCACCCAACAGGGGCTTGACAGATACGCAGTATTTT. Residues: CASSPPNRGLTDTQYF.

This clonotype was recorded only once. V gene TRBV20-1 combines with J gene TRBJ1-5, with 7 bases that match TRBD1. This CDR3 is built from 14 residues. The J segment lost 3 bases and the V segment lost 5 bases, leaving 7 bases of the junction unmatched. CDR1 DFQATT and CDR2 SNEGSKA come from the germline V gene (reference sequence). DNA of the CDR3: TGCAGTGCTCGTCAAGGACAGGCCAATCAGCCCCAGCATTTT. It encodes CSARQGQANQPQHF.

V usage is TRBV5-1 and J usage is TRBJ1-4, with 7 bases identical to TRBD1. The CDR3 totals 15 residues. The germline gives CDR1 SGHRS, CDR2 YFSETQ. The V and J ends lost 2 bases and 7 bases, in that order; junction bases with no gene match: 8. DNA for the CDR3: TGCGCCAGCAGCTTAACAGGGGCGAAGGGTGAAAAACTGTTTTTT. Translated, it gives CASSLTGAKGEKLFF.

V gene TRBV11-2 combines with J gene TRBJ2-5; D remains ambiguous. Trimming pared 5 bases from V and 0 bases from J, leaving 13 bases between. The germline CDR1 and CDR2 sequences are SGHAT and FQNNGV. This CDR3 is built from 15 residues. CDR3 sequence: CASSARVEDQETQYF. In DNA form, the CDR3 reads TGTGCCAGCAGCGCTCGGGTTGAGGACCAAGAGACCCAGTACTTC.

Remarks on this clonotype: At one of its ends the junction is not consistent with the germline gene, which may arise from a read error. The chain couples TRBV11-2 to TRBJ2-3, with TRBD1 as a possible D gene (6 bases). The CDR3 spans 15 residues. In germline, CDR1 is SGHAT, CDR2 FQNNGV. The CDR3 reads CAGSMGHASTDTQYF. As DNA, the CDR3 is TGTGCCGGCAGCATGGGACACGCTAGCACAGATACGCAGTATTTT.

At least ten counts were recorded for this clonotype. This chain connects TRBV29-1 to TRBJ2-7; TRBD1 might be the D (6 bases). Germline V gene data show CDR1 as SQVTM and CDR2 as ANQGSEA. The CDR3 loop spans 13 amino acids. Trimming cost V 5 bases and J 2 bases, with 13 bases left between them. CDR3 sequence reads: CSVYGTNPYEQYF. CDR3 in DNA: TGCAGCGTTTACGGGACAAACCCCTACGAGCAGTACTTC.

The chain combines TRBV13 with TRBJ2-2; D possibly corresponds to TRBD1 (6 bases). Germline CDR1 PRHDT, CDR2 FYEKMQ (reference sequence). Trimming took 5 bases from V and 8 from J, leaving 18 bases between them. This CDR3 has 15 residues. The CDR3 coding sequence is TGTGCCAGCAGCAAAAACAGGGTATCGGGAGGGGAGCTGTTTTTT. Translated: CASSKNRVSGGELFF.

This clonotype was recorded only once. In DNA, the CDR3 is TGTGCCAGTAGTAAAGATCAGGGGGCCTACTATGGCTACACCTTC. Translating gives CASSKDQGAYYGYTF. V is TRBV19 and J is TRBJ1-2, with 8 bases identical to TRBD1. Trimming cost V 4 bases and J 3 bases; bases outside gene matches: 7. CDR1 is LNHDA and CDR2 is SQIVND in the germline V gene (reference sequence). This CDR3 has 15 residues.

This clonotype was counted between two and nine times. The chain employs TRBV29-1 and TRBJ1-1; maybe TRBD1 (5 bases). Germline CDR1 is SQVTM and CDR2 is ANQGSEA. Deletions cut 8 bases from V and 1 base from J, with 32 bases between. This CDR3 spans 19 amino acids. CDR3 DNA sequence: TGCAGCCGCAAGTATCTTGTGCCTCGGGACGGCCCTTGGAACACTGAAGCTTTCTTT. Its protein product is CSRKYLVPRDGPWNTEAFF.

The V and J genes are TRBV10-2 and TRBJ1-2, with a possible D match to TRBD1 (5 bases). Germline CDR1 WSHSY, CDR2 SAAADI. CDR3 length equals 13 residues. V was trimmed by 8 bases and J by 4 bases, leaving 14 bases between them. The CDR3 loop reads CASSRGGLYGYTF. CDR3 sequence (DNA): TGCGCCAGCTCCCGGGGGGGACTCTATGGCTACACCTTC.

This clonotype has only a few counts. The V and J genes are TRBV3-1 and TRBJ2-6; 7 positions agree with TRBD1. The CDR3 spans 16 residues. Germline V lookup: CDR1 LGHDT, CDR2 YNNKEL (reference sequence). The V gene end was trimmed by 6 bases and the J gene end by 0 bases; junction bases not matched to a gene: 5. DNA of the CDR3: TGTGCCAGCAGTCCCGACAGGGTCTCTGGGGCCAACGTCCTGACTTTC. Protein: CASSPDRVSGANVLTF.